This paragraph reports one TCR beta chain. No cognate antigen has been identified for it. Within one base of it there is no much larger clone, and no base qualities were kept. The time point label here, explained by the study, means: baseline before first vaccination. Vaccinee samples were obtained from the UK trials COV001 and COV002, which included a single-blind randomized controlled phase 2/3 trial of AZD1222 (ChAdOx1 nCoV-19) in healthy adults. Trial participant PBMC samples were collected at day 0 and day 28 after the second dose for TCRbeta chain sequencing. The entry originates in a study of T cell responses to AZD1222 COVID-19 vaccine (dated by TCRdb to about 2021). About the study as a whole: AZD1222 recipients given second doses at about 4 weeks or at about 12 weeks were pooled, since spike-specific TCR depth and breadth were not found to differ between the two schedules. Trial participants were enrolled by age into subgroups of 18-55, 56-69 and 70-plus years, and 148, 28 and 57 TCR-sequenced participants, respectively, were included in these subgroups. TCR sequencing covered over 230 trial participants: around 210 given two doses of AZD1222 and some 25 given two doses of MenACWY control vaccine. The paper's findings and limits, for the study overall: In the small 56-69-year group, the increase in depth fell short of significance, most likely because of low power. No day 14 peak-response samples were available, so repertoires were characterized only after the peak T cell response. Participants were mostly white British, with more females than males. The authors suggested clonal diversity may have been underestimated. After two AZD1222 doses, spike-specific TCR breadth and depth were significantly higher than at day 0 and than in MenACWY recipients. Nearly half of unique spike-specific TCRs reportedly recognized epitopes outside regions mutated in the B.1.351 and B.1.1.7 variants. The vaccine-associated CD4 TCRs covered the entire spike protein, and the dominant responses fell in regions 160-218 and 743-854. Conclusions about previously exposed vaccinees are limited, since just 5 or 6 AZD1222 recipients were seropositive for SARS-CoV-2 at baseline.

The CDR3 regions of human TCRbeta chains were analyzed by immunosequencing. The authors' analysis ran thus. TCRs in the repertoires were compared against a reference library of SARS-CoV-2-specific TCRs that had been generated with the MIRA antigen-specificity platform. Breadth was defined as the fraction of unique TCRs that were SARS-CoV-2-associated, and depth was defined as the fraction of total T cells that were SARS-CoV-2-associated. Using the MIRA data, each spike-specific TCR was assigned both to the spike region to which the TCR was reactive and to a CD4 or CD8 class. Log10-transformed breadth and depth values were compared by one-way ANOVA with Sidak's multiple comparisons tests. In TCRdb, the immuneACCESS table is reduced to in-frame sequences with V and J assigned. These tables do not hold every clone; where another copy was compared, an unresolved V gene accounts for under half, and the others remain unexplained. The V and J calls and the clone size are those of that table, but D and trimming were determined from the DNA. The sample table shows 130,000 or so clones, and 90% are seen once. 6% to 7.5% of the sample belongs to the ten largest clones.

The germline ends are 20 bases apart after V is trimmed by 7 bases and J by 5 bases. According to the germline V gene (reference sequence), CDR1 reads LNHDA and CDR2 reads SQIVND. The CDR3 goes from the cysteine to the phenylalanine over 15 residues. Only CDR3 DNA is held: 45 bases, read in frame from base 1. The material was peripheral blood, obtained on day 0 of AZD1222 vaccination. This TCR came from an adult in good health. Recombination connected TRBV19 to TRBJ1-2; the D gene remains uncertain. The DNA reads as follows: TGTGCCAGTACCCCGGGGATCGGCGAGATTTATGGCTACACCTTC. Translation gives CASTPGIGEIYGYTF.